This entry lists 21 T cell receptor beta chains sequenced from one sample in a study of CD8+ T cells in alopecia areata. Investigators isolated RNA and reverse transcribed it into cDNA to act as the sequencing template. The repertoire was sequenced with immunoSEQ multiplex PCR; TCRdb's copy has only in-frame clones and lacks some. The sample consists of more than 100,000 clones, 85% to 90% of them appearing once. Treatment given: oral pan-JAK inhibitor, 5-10 mg twice daily. The source material was CD8+ T cells sorted from blood, sampled between weeks 30 and 35, from a patient treated with tofacitinib. These receptors originate from a human donor with alopecia areata.

This clone appeared a single time. V is TRBV11-1 and J is TRBJ2-1; D may be TRBD1 (5 bases). V gave up 3 bases and J gave up 4 bases, with 13 bases separating them. The CDR3 sequence is 15 residues long. Germline V gene lookup returns CDR1 SGHAT and CDR2 FQDESV (reference sequence). In DNA form, the CDR3 reads TGTGCCAGCAGCTTTAACGCAGGGTCTTACAATGAGCAGTTCTTC. This codes for CASSFNAGSYNEQFF.

This chain links TRBV10-3 with TRBJ2-7; D ambiguous. Trimming removed 11 bases at V and 3 bases at J, with 17 bases between. Germline V gene lookup returns CDR1 ENHRY and CDR2 SYGVKD. This CDR3 is built from 13 residues. CDR3 region: CASGQPTRYEQYF. The CDR3 DNA reads TGTGCCTCGGGTCAGCCGACCCGCTACGAGCAGTACTTC.

The chain has TRBV2 and TRBJ2-7, with D perhaps TRBD2 (6 bases). CDR1 is SNHLY and CDR2 is FYNNEI in the germline V gene. The V end lost 4 bases, the J end lost 2 bases, and 9 bases lay between the germline ends. CDR3 length: 13 amino acids. The CDR3 loop is CASSVAETYEQYF. DNA for the CDR3: TGTGCCAGCAGTGTAGCGGAAACCTACGAGCAGTACTTC.

The chain carries TRBV27 and TRBJ2-7; 9 nucleotides align to TRBD2. Germline trimming cut 3 bases from V and 7 bases from J; bases unmatched to any gene: 7. The CDR3 covers 14 residues. The germline V gene has CDR1 MNHEY and CDR2 SMNVEV (reference sequence). CDR3 region: CASSFAGGPREQYF. CDR3 sequence (DNA): TGTGCCAGCAGTTTCGCGGGGGGGCCGCGGGAGCAGTACTTC.

J is TRBJ1-2 and V is TRBV19; D is undetermined. The CDR3 covers 11 residues. Per germline, CDR1 LNHDA and CDR2 SQIVND (reference sequence). V lost 10 bases and J lost 4, with 10 bases in between. DNA for the CDR3: TGTGCCATCCAGACTTCCTATGGCTACACCTTC. It is translated as CAIQTSYGYTF.

The V and J genes are TRBV11-2 and TRBJ2-7; D assignment may be TRBD1 or TRBD2 (5 bases each). Between the trimmed V and J ends, which lost 3 bases and 3 bases, there was a span of 6 bases. The germline gives CDR1 SGHAT, CDR2 FQNNGV. The CDR3 runs to 12 residues. CDR3 residues: CASSFGGYEQYF. For the CDR3, the DNA is TGTGCCAGCAGCTTTGGGGGCTACGAGCAGTACTTC.

Regarding this clone: One end of the junction does not line up with germline, which may come from a read error. V usage is TRBV9 and J usage is TRBJ2-2; weak D call: TRBD2 (6 bases). Germline CDR1 and CDR2: SGDLS and YYNGEE. The length of the CDR3 is 18 residues. The CDR3 reads CASSASSENSGNTEELFF. CDR3 coding DNA: TGTGCCAGCAGCGCATCTTCTGAAAATAGCGGCAACACCGAGGAGCTGTTTTTT. Full variable domain (rest looked up from reference TRBV9 and TRBJ2-2): DSGVTQTPKHLITATGQRVTLRCSPRSGDLSVYWYQQSLDQGLQFLIQYYNGEERAKGNILERFSAQQFPDLHSELNLSSLELGDSALYFCASSASSENSGNTEELFFGEGSRLTVL.

The V gene is TRBV2, the J gene TRBJ2-1; D is unresolved. The germline gives CDR1 SNHLY, CDR2 FYNNEI. This CDR3 contains 12 residues. Trimming left V 6 bases short and J 6 bases short, with 9 bases between. CDR3 DNA sequence: TGTGCCAGCAGAGACACTCCCAATGAGCAGTTCTTC. This encodes CASRDTPNEQFF. Full variable domain (remainder filled in from reference TRBV2 and TRBJ2-1): EPEVTQTPSHQVTQMGQEVILRCVPISNHLYFYWYRQILGQKVEFLVSFYNNEISEKSEIFDDQFSVERPDGSNFTLKIRSTKLEDSAMYFCASRDTPNEQFFGPGTRLTVL.

The genes are TRBV27 and TRBJ2-5, with D perhaps being TRBD1 or TRBD2 (5 bases each). Trimming took 5 bases from V and 1 from J, leaving 11 bases between them. The germline gives CDR1 MNHEY, CDR2 SMNVEV (reference sequence). There are 14 residues in the CDR3. The CDR3 reads CASSPGRFQETQYF. The CDR3 coding sequence is TGTGCCAGCAGTCCGGGACGGTTCCAAGAGACCCAGTACTTC.

The chain joins TRBV15 to TRBJ2-7; TRBD1 matches at 8 bases. Germline V lookup: CDR1 LNHNV, CDR2 YYDKDF (reference sequence). The CDR3 totals 13 residues. V was pared by 6 bases and J by 2 bases, with 3 bases of the junction left unmatched. CDR3 in DNA: TGTGCCACCAGTGGGGACAGGACCTACGAGCAGTACTTC. It yields the protein CATSGDRTYEQYF. The full variable domain, rest sourced from reference TRBV15 and TRBJ2-7, is DAMVIQNPRYQVTQFGKPVTLSCSQTLNHNVMYWYQQKSSQAPKLLFHYYDKDFNNEADTPDNFQSRRPNTSFCFLDIRSPGLGDTAMYLCATSGDRTYEQYFGPGTRLTVT.

The chain employs TRBV13 and TRBJ2-7, with D perhaps matching TRBD2 (5 bases). Germline CDR1 reads PRHDT; CDR2 reads FYEKMQ (reference sequence). Trimming shortened V by 5 bases and J by 2 bases, and 10 bases separated the two germline ends. The CDR3 consists of 13 residues. CDR3 region: CASSGGRAYEQYF. The CDR3, as DNA: TGTGCCAGCAGCGGAGGAAGGGCCTACGAGCAGTACTTC.

The chain couples TRBV6-1 to TRBJ1-2; a weak D match, TRBD1 (5 bases). The CDR3 is 15 residues long. The V end was cut by 0 bases, the J end by 8 bases, with 16 bases between. From germline, CDR1 is MNHNS and CDR2 SASEGT. DNA for the CDR3: TGTGCCAGCAGTGAAGCGCGAGGGAGGGGTGACGGCTACACCTTC. It encodes CASSEARGRGDGYTF.

The CDR3 nucleotides read TGTGCCAGCAGCAACCAACCGAAGGACAACACAGATACGCAGTATTTT. Encoded protein: CASSNQPKDNTDTQYF. This rearrangement joins TRBV7-9 to TRBJ2-3; D may be TRBD1 (5 bases). In germline, CDR1 is SEHNR, CDR2 FQNEAQ (reference sequence). This CDR3 region has 16 residues. V lost 5 bases to trimming and J lost 2 bases, with 17 bases between them.

This clone occurred a few times. The chain couples TRBV9 to TRBJ2-3; 10 positions match TRBD2. CDR1 is SGDLS, CDR2 YYNGEE, per germline. Trimming cost V 3 bases and J 0 bases; bases outside gene matches: 22. The CDR3 has 22 amino acids. In DNA, the CDR3 is TGTGCCAGCAGCGCAAACCCTAGGGAACTAGCGGGGTTTGGGACTAGCACAGATACGCAGTATTTT. Protein product: CASSANPRELAGFGTSTDTQYF. The full variable domain, rest sourced from reference TRBV9 and TRBJ2-3, is DSGVTQTPKHLITATGQRVTLRCSPRSGDLSVYWYQQSLDQGLQFLIQYYNGEERAKGNILERFSAQQFPDLHSELNLSSLELGDSALYFCASSANPRELAGFGTSTDTQYFGPGTRLTVL.

V gene TRBV5-1 combines with J gene TRBJ2-1; D is ambiguous. Germline loops: CDR1 SGHRS, CDR2 YFSETQ. This CDR3 spans 13 amino acids. Deletions cut 0 bases from V and 8 bases from J, with 9 bases between. This chain's CDR3 is CASSLGFRYEQFF. The DNA for the CDR3 is TGCGCCAGCAGCTTGGGATTTAGGTATGAGCAGTTCTTC. Variable domain in full (rest from reference TRBV5-1 and TRBJ2-1): KAGVTQTPRYLIKTRGQQVTLSCSPISGHRSVSWYQQTPGQGLQFLFEYFSETQRNKGNFPGRFSGRQFSNSRSEMNVSTLELGDSALYLCASSLGFRYEQFFGPGTRLTVL.

The rearrangement uses TRBV9 and TRBJ2-1; possibly TRBD2 for D (6 bases). Germline CDR1 is SGDLS and CDR2 is YYNGEE. The V end lost 4 bases, the J end lost 3 bases, and 14 bases lay between the germline ends. This CDR3 comprises 15 residues. In DNA form, the CDR3 reads TGTGCCAGCAGCTTAGCGGTTGGAATCTACAATGAGCAGTTCTTC. It is translated as CASSLAVGIYNEQFF.

The rearrangement links TRBV27 to TRBJ2-5; 13 bases agree with TRBD2. Germline assignment: CDR1 MNHEY and CDR2 SMNVEV (reference sequence). This CDR3 region has 13 residues. V lost 8 bases, J lost 3 bases, and 0 bases stayed unmatched. This chain's CDR3 is CASGLAGEETQYF. The CDR3 bases are TGTGCCAGCGGACTAGCGGGAGAAGAGACCCAGTACTTC.

The CDR3 nucleotides are TGTGCCAGCAGGAGGACAGGGTCGTACACTGAAGCTTTCTTT. Its protein product is CASRRTGSYTEAFF. This chain uses TRBV2 with TRBJ1-1; 8 nucleotides agree with TRBD1. CDR3 length: 14 residues. V dropped 6 bases and J dropped 3; count of bases not matched to a gene: 6. The V gene's germline CDR1 is SNHLY and CDR2 FYNNEI.

V gene TRBV5-6 combines with J gene TRBJ1-1; D is unclear. The CDR3 runs to 12 residues. V was shortened by 1 base and J by 8 bases, with 9 bases between the two germline ends. Per the germline V gene, CDR1 is SGHDT and CDR2 is YYEEEE. CDR3 nucleotide sequence: TGTGCCAGCAGCTTGTTGACACTAGAAGCTTTCTTT. Protein: CASSLLTLEAFF. The variable domain in full, completed from reference TRBV5-6 and TRBJ1-1, reads DAGVTQSPTHLIKTRGQQVTLRCSPKSGHDTVSWYQQALGQGPQFIFQYYEEEERQRGNFPDRFSGHQFPNYSSELNVNALLLGDSALYLCASSLLTLEAFFGQGTRLTVV.

The chain joins TRBV27 to TRBJ2-7; 7 positions match TRBD2. The CDR3 is 14 residues long. Germline CDR1 and CDR2: MNHEY and SMNVEV (reference sequence). With V trimmed by 3 bases and J by 6 bases, 8 bases remained unmatched. CDR3 DNA: TGTGCCAGCAGTTTTTGGTCGGGAGGAACCGAGCAGTACTTC. This codes for CASSFWSGGTEQYF.

This clone was seen just once. This chain uses TRBV28 with TRBJ2-7; the D gene is possibly TRBD2 (7 bases). Germline lookup yields CDR1 MDHEN and CDR2 SYDVKM. CDR3 length equals 13 residues. V was cut by 4 bases and J by 3 bases, with 10 bases left in between. CDR3 residues: CASSSGGDYEQYF. The CDR3 DNA reads TGTGCCAGCAGTTCGGGGGGCGACTACGAGCAGTACTTC. Together with reference TRBV28 and TRBJ2-7, the CDR3 gives the full variable domain: DVKVTQSSRYLVKRTGEKVFLECVQDMDHENMFWYRQDPGLGLRLIYFSYDVKMKEKGDIPEGYSVSREKKERFSLILESASTNQTSMYLCASSSGGDYEQYFGPGTRLTVT.